These 22 T cell receptor beta chains were sequenced from one sample in a study of OX40 agonist ivuxolimab in advanced cancers. The repertoire was sequenced with immunoSEQ multiplex PCR; TCRdb's copy has only in-frame clones and lacks some. In the table there are 55,000 to 85,000 clones, roughly nine tenths of which are singletons. Sequencing was performed on CD4+ or CD8+ T cells sorted from blood, taken in a trial of the OX40 agonist ivuxolimab. The receptor source for this set is an adult with an advanced solid tumor such as melanoma, head and neck, liver or kidney cancer.

J is TRBJ2-7 and V is TRBV7-9; 7 bases match TRBD1. The V gene end was trimmed by 5 bases and the J gene end by 1 base; junction bases not matched to a gene: 5. The CDR3 length is 14 residues. CDR1 SEHNR and CDR2 FQNEAQ come from the germline V gene (reference sequence). CDR3 protein: CASSLNRGSYEQYF. The CDR3 DNA follows: TGTGCCAGCAGCCTAAACAGGGGATCCTACGAGCAGTACTTC.

This clone appeared once. The same CDR3 also results from other DNA sequences found in this sample. The chain combines TRBV28 with TRBJ2-6; TRBD1 or TRBD2 may be the D gene (5 bases each). V lost 3 bases and J 5 bases, leaving 20 bases between the germline ends. This CDR3 region has 18 residues. Germline CDR1 is MDHEN and CDR2 is SYDVKM. The CDR3 bases are TGTGCCAGCAGTTTGAGACCAGGACCAGGGACGAGGGCCAACGTCCTGACTTTC. It specifies CASSLRPGPGTRANVLTF.

This chain connects TRBV14 to TRBJ2-4, with D possibly TRBD1 on 6 matching bases. Trimming stripped 0 bases from V and 6 bases from J, with 12 bases between. CDR3 length equals 15 residues. CDR1 is SGHDN and CDR2 is FVKESK in the germline V gene. The chain's CDR3 is CASSQDRTVGNIQYF. The CDR3 DNA is TGTGCCAGCAGCCAAGATCGGACAGTGGGAAACATTCAGTACTTC.

This clone has only a few counts. This sequence joins TRBV10-2 and TRBJ2-7, with TRBD2 as a possible D gene (6 bases). Trimming removed 2 bases at V and 6 bases at J, with 11 bases between. CDR3 size: 13 residues. Germline-derived CDR1 and CDR2 are WSHSY and SAAADI. Here the CDR3 reads CASSELQRVEQYF. CDR3 nucleotides: TGCGCCAGCAGTGAGCTCCAGCGGGTCGAGCAGTACTTC.

This rearrangement joins TRBV6-6 to TRBJ2-5; 11 bases agree with TRBD1. With V trimmed by 5 bases and J by 5 bases, 7 bases remained unmatched. There are 15 residues in the CDR3. The germline gives CDR1 MNHNY, CDR2 SVGAGI (reference sequence). The CDR3: CASSTLGQGGETQYF. The CDR3 DNA sequence: TGTGCCAGCAGTACCTTGGGACAGGGGGGGGAGACCCAGTACTTC.

The chain carries TRBV7-2 and TRBJ2-5; 11 bases are a match to TRBD2. This CDR3 comprises 16 residues. V lost 5 bases, J lost 7 bases, and 12 bases stayed unmatched. CDR1 SGHTA and CDR2 FQGNSA come from the germline V gene. CDR3 sequence (DNA): TGTGCCAGCAGCCCAGGACTAGCGGGCCTCGGGGGGACCCAGTACTTC. The encoded protein is CASSPGLAGLGGTQYF.

The genes are TRBV5-8 and TRBJ2-3; 8 positions agree with TRBD2. This CDR3 contains 16 residues. Germline CDR1 SGHTS, CDR2 YDEGEE. V shed 4 bases and J 0 bases; nucleotides not matched to a gene: 7. The CDR3 reads CASSLRLAKSTDTQYF. CDR3 coding DNA: TGTGCCAGCAGCCTTAGACTAGCGAAAAGCACAGATACGCAGTATTTT.

The genes are TRBV6-6 and TRBJ1-5; no firm D call. The CDR3 is made up of 12 amino acids. With 8 bases removed from V and 9 bases from J, the gap between germline ends came to 14 bases. CDR1 and CDR2 (germline): MNHNY, SVGAGI (reference sequence). The CDR3 is CASGLDGWPQHF. The CDR3 DNA is TGTGCCAGCGGCTTAGACGGGTGGCCCCAGCATTTT.

The chain couples TRBV7-2 to TRBJ2-3, with D uncertain. Between the trimmed V and J ends, which lost 2 bases and 5 bases, there was a span of 5 bases. Per germline, CDR1 SGHTA and CDR2 FQGNSA. This CDR3 has 12 amino acids. The CDR3 sequence is CASSLTGDTQYF. Here the CDR3 DNA reads TGTGCCAGCAGCTTAACGGGAGATACGCAGTATTTT.

The rearrangement joins TRBV30 to TRBJ1-2; TRBD1 matches 8 bases. The J segment lost 3 bases and the V segment lost 1 base, leaving 4 bases of the junction unmatched. Germline CDR1 reads GTSNPN; CDR2 reads SVGIG (reference sequence). The CDR3 runs 14 residues. Written as DNA, the CDR3 is TGTGCCTGGAGTGGACAGGGGTTTGACTATGGCTACACCTTC. Its protein is CAWSGQGFDYGYTF.

V usage is TRBV18 and J usage is TRBJ2-7, with 10 bases aligning to TRBD1. From germline, CDR1 is KGHSH and CDR2 LQKENI. V trimming: 4 bases; J trimming: 2 bases; junction bases outside the gene matches: 5. The CDR3 totals 15 residues. The CDR3 sequence is CASSRPGQGTYEQYF. The CDR3, as DNA: TGTGCCAGCTCACGACCGGGACAGGGGACCTACGAGCAGTACTTC. Full variable domain (remainder filled in from reference TRBV18 and TRBJ2-7): NAGVMQNPRHLVRRRGQEARLRCSPMKGHSHVYWYRQLPEEGLKFMVYLQKENIIDESGMPKERFSAEFPKEGPSILRIQQVVRGDSAAYFCASSRPGQGTYEQYFGPGTRLTVT.

Turning to this clone: Other DNA sequences from this sample encode an identical CDR3 as well. The chain is built from TRBV7-2 and TRBJ2-5, with TRBD2 identical over 14 bases. The CDR3 is 16 amino acids. Germline trimming cut 1 base from V and 2 bases from J; bases unmatched to any gene: 0. Germline V gives CDR1 SGHTA, CDR2 FQGNSA. CDR3 sequence (DNA): TGTGCCAGCAGCTTAGGACTAGCGGGAGGGCAAGAGACCCAGTACTTC. It yields the protein CASSLGLAGGQETQYF.

The chain is built from TRBV29-1 and TRBJ1-1, with TRBD1 identical over 10 bases. The CDR3 totals 13 residues. V was clipped by 5 bases and J by 10 bases; unmatched bases: 10. Germline CDR1 is SQVTM and CDR2 is ANQGSEA. The CDR3 DNA reads as TGCAGCGTTAGGACAGGGGGTAGCAGAGGAGCTTTCTTT. This codes for CSVRTGGSRGAFF.

The chain links TRBV7-8 to TRBJ1-6; D may be TRBD1 (6 bases). The CDR3 loop spans 19 amino acids. In germline, CDR1 is SGHVS, CDR2 FQNEAQ. Trimming took 4 bases from V and 3 from J, leaving 22 bases between them. In DNA form, the CDR3 reads TGTGCCAGCAGCTCCATAACTGGCCGGGGGCGAAGCTATAATTCACCCCTCCACTTT. It translates to CASSSITGRGRSYNSPLHF. The complete variable domain, with remaining parts taken from reference TRBV7-8 and TRBJ1-6, reads GAGVSQSPRYKVAKRGQDVALRCDPISGHVSLFWYQQALGQGPEFLTYFQNEAQLDKSGLPSDRFFAERPEGSVSTLKIQRTQQEDSAVYLCASSSITGRGRSYNSPLHFGNGTRLTVT.

The V call is TRBV7-9, the J call TRBJ2-2; 9 bases map to TRBD1. V gave up 5 bases and J gave up 7 bases; unmatched junction bases: 5. The germline gives CDR1 SEHNR, CDR2 FQNEAQ (reference sequence). CDR3 length: 14 residues. The CDR3 protein is CASSRTGVSGELFF. CDR3 DNA: TGTGCCAGCAGCCGGACAGGGGTCAGCGGGGAGCTGTTTTTT.

The CDR3 spells CASSLGPTSTDTQYF. The CDR3 nucleotides are TGTGCCAGCAGCTTGGGACCTACTAGCACAGATACGCAGTATTTT. V and J are TRBV5-6 and TRBJ2-3; D not certain. Per germline, CDR1 SGHDT and CDR2 YYEEEE. This CDR3 comprises 15 residues. Trimming cost V 0 bases and J 0 bases, with 8 bases left between them.

V is TRBV5-6 and J is TRBJ2-7, with unresolved D. This CDR3 spans 11 amino acids. V was pared by 0 bases and J by 2 bases, with 0 bases between. Per the germline V gene, CDR1 is SGHDT and CDR2 is YYEEEE. The CDR3 sequence: CASSLAYEQYF. For the CDR3, the DNA is TGTGCCAGCAGCTTGGCCTACGAGCAGTACTTC.

CDR3 region: CASSSTGTSSTDTQYF. Written as DNA, the CDR3 is TGCGCCAGCAGCTCGACCGGGACATCAAGCACAGATACGCAGTATTTT. J is TRBJ2-3 and V is TRBV5-1; D is perhaps TRBD1 (6 bases). With 3 bases removed from V and 0 bases from J, the gap between germline ends came to 14 bases. The CDR3 sequence is 16 residues long. Germline assignment: CDR1 SGHRS and CDR2 YFSETQ.

The CDR3 sequence: CASSVEGSPLHF. As DNA, the CDR3 is TGTGCCAGCAGCGTAGAGGGATCACCCCTCCACTTT. The J gene is TRBJ1-6, the V gene TRBV9; D gene ambiguous. Germline V gives CDR1 SGDLS, CDR2 YYNGEE. V lost 0 bases, J lost 10 bases, and 5 bases lay in between. CDR3 length: 12 amino acids.

The chain's CDR3 is CASRQGYGNTIYF. As DNA, the CDR3 is TGTGCCAGCAGACAGGGGTATGGAAACACCATATATTTT. The chain carries TRBV2 and TRBJ1-3; TRBD1 aligns across 7 bases. V shed 6 bases and J 3 bases; nucleotides not matched to a gene: 2. Germline assignment: CDR1 SNHLY and CDR2 FYNNEI. This CDR3 has 13 residues. The entire variable domain, with the rest obtained from reference TRBV2 and TRBJ1-3, is as follows: EPEVTQTPSHQVTQMGQEVILRCVPISNHLYFYWYRQILGQKVEFLVSFYNNEISEKSEIFDDQFSVERPDGSNFTLKIRSTKLEDSAMYFCASRQGYGNTIYFGEGSWLTVV.

The rearrangement uses TRBV10-1 and TRBJ1-5; no clear D gene. V was pared by 7 bases and J by 1 base, with 17 bases between. Germline V gene lookup returns CDR1 WNHNN and CDR2 SYGVQD (reference sequence). This CDR3 has 16 residues. CDR3 amino acids: CASKRSPTASNQPQHF. The DNA for the CDR3 is TGCGCCAGCAAAAGGAGTCCCACGGCCAGCAATCAGCCCCAGCATTTT.

This clone occurred once. The chain has TRBV19 and TRBJ2-2; 7 bases fit TRBD1. This CDR3 region has 15 residues. CDR1 is LNHDA and CDR2 is SQIVND in the germline V gene (reference sequence). V shed 1 base and J 6 bases; nucleotides not matched to a gene: 5. Written as DNA, the CDR3 is TGTGCCAGTAGTATAGTCGAGACAGGGTCCGGGGAGCTGTTTTTT. It codes for CASSIVETGSGELFF. The full variable domain, completed using reference TRBV19 and TRBJ2-2, is DGGITQSPKYLFRKEGQNVTLSCEQNLNHDAMYWYRQDPGQGLRLIYYSQIVNDFQKGDIAEGYSVSREKKESFPLTVTSAQKNPTAFYLCASSIVETGSGELFFGEGSRLTVL.